This T cell receptor (beta chain) was observed in a study of CD8 T cells in ankylosing spondylitis. Study-wide points: The study looked at matched synovial fluid samples from ankylosing spondylitis patients. Disease-linked clones were reported to be significantly enriched there. Characteristic of ankylosing spondylitis blood, it appeared, was a TCR beta motif comprising several highly homologous variants. CD8+ disease-linked clones were present at relatively low frequencies in blood.

TCRdb re-called the 5' RACE reads with MiXCR, one entry per CDR3 protein. The sample includes about 170,000 distinct CDR3 sequences, 15% to 20% of them seen just once. The CDR3 is 15 residues long. The ends were cut back, 4 bases at V and 0 bases at J, with 12 bases in the middle. Germline loops: CDR1 SGHAT, CDR2 FQNNGV. In regard to this clonotype: Its target is not known.

The clonotype originates from a male donor with ankylosing spondylitis or in good health (not recorded which). This chain joins TRBV11-2 and TRBJ1-1; D remains ambiguous. The specimen sequenced was blood, either unsorted or a sorted T cell fraction (not recorded which). For the CDR3, the DNA is TGTGCCAGCAGCTCCCTAGGGTGGATGAACACTGAAGCTTTCTTT. Translation gives CASSSLGWMNTEAFF.